A selection of T cell receptor beta chains follows, all from one sample in a study of regulatory T cells in long-lasting Graves disease. TCRdb processed the multiplex PCR reads anew with MiXCR; each CDR3 protein has one entry. The table records over 350,000 distinct CDR3 sequences, around 16% of them present only once. These data were likewise used in another study, on T cells in Graves' hyperthyroidism and ophthalmopathy.

Sample: peripheral blood mononuclear cells (PBMCs), taken at new diagnosis, from a patient treated with antithyroid drugs. These receptor sequences come from a woman in her forties with Graves disease. Both conserved end residues are part of each CDR3. Each record gives: CDR3 protein, CDR3 DNA, V gene, D gene, J gene, clone size, CDR3 length. A D gene is named only where the DNA matches it firmly. Rows may omit the clone size; those that give it use once, few, many or a size class.

cdr3_aa: CASNRGGTYNEQFF; cdr3_nt: TGTGCCAGCAACCGAGGAGGGACCTACAATGAGCAGTTCTTC; v_call: TRBV6-2/TRBV6-3; d_call: NA; j_call: TRBJ2-1; clone_size: NA; cdr3_length: 14
cdr3_aa: CSVGPTSGNNEQFF; cdr3_nt: TGCAGCGTTGGACCTACTAGCGGGAACAATGAGCAGTTCTTC; v_call: TRBV29-1; d_call: TRBD2; j_call: TRBJ2-1; clone_size: NA; cdr3_length: 14
cdr3_aa: CSARVPGVATEAFF; cdr3_nt: TGCAGTGCTAGAGTTCCCGGGGTGGCCACTGAAGCTTTCTTT; v_call: TRBV20-1; d_call: NA; j_call: TRBJ1-1; clone_size: many; cdr3_length: 14
cdr3_aa: CASSQWREPGETQYF; cdr3_nt: TGTGCCAGCAGCCAGTGGCGGGAGCCTGGGGAGACCCAGTACTTC; v_call: TRBV3-1; d_call: TRBD2; j_call: TRBJ2-5; clone_size: few; cdr3_length: 15
cdr3_aa: CSATGTLHYEQYF; cdr3_nt: TGCAGTGCCACCGGGACACTTCACTACGAGCAGTACTTC; v_call: TRBV20-1; d_call: NA; j_call: TRBJ2-7; clone_size: few; cdr3_length: 13
cdr3_aa: CASSLETGVWETQYF; cdr3_nt: TGCGCCAGCAGCTTGGAGACAGGGGTTTGGGAGACCCAGTACTTC; v_call: TRBV5-1; d_call: TRBD1; j_call: TRBJ2-5; clone_size: NA; cdr3_length: 15
cdr3_aa: CASSGSDEGEQYF; cdr3_nt: TGCGCCAGCAGCGGGTCCGATGAGGGCGAGCAGTACTTC; v_call: TRBV5-1; d_call: NA; j_call: TRBJ2-7; clone_size: many; cdr3_length: 13
cdr3_aa: CASSPERAGEGDTQYF; cdr3_nt: TGCGCCAGCAGCCCGGAGCGAGCTGGAGAGGGGGATACGCAGTATTTT; v_call: TRBV5-1; d_call: NA; j_call: TRBJ2-3; clone_size: few; cdr3_length: 16
cdr3_aa: CASSPQGAPLNEQFF; cdr3_nt: TGCGCCAGCAGCCCCCAGGGGGCGCCCCTTAATGAGCAGTTCTTC; v_call: TRBV4-1; d_call: TRBD1; j_call: TRBJ2-1; clone_size: few; cdr3_length: 15
cdr3_aa: CASGGRNSYEQYF; cdr3_nt: TGTGCCAGCGGGGGGAGAAACTCCTACGAGCAGTACTTC; v_call: TRBV6-1; d_call: NA; j_call: TRBJ2-7; clone_size: many; cdr3_length: 13
cdr3_aa: CASSDRQGTGELFF; cdr3_nt: TGTGCCAGCAGTGACAGACAGGGCACCGGGGAGCTGTTTTTT; v_call: TRBV12-3/TRBV12-4; d_call: TRBD1; j_call: TRBJ2-2; clone_size: many; cdr3_length: 14